These 28 T cell receptor beta chains originate from one sample sequenced in a study of cytomegalovirus exposure and HLA in healthy donors. Amplification used 60 Vbeta primers and 13 Jbeta primers. TCRdb keeps only in-frame clones here, not all; method: immunoSEQ multiplex PCR. The table records 120,000 or so clones, 80% of them present only once. Sequenced: PBMCs. These receptors all stem from a man aged 45-65 years in good health and CMV-seronegative.

This chain links TRBV29-1 with TRBJ2-5, with D perhaps matching TRBD2 (6 bases). CDR1 is SQVTM and CDR2 is ANQGSEA in the germline V gene. The CDR3 is 14 residues long. The ends were cut back, 7 bases at V and 11 bases at J, with 26 bases in the middle. CDR3 bases: TGCAGCGCTAGGGAAGGCGGAGGGCAAGGGGAGCAGTACTTC. Amino acid sequence: CSAREGGGQGEQYF. Complete variable domain (other parts from reference TRBV29-1 and TRBJ2-5): SAVISQKPSRDICQRGTSLTIQCQVDSQVTMMFWYRQQPGQSLTLIATANQGSEATYESGFVIDKFPISRPNLTFSTLTVSNMSPEDSSIYLCSAREGGGQGEQYFGPGTRLLVL.

This sequence joins TRBV23-1 and TRBJ2-3, with TRBD1 matching 7 bases. TRBV23-1 is an ORF; its function is uncertain. The ends lost 2 bases at V and 0 bases at J; junction bases unmatched: 8. The CDR3 covers 17 residues. This CDR3 is CASSQRVGQTSTDTQYF. CDR3 DNA: TGCGCCAGCAGTCAACGAGTGGGACAGACTAGCACAGATACGCAGTATTTT.

The rearrangement joins TRBV19 to TRBJ2-7, with 10 bases fitting TRBD1. Germline CDR1 LNHDA, CDR2 SQIVND (reference sequence). The CDR3 totals 14 residues. V lost 1 base, J lost 3 bases, and 0 bases stayed unmatched. CDR3 residues: CASSIGTGGYEQYF. The CDR3 coding sequence is TGTGCCAGTAGTATAGGGACAGGGGGCTACGAGCAGTACTTC. Full variable domain (remainder filled in from reference TRBV19 and TRBJ2-7): DGGITQSPKYLFRKEGQNVTLSCEQNLNHDAMYWYRQDPGQGLRLIYYSQIVNDFQKGDIAEGYSVSREKKESFPLTVTSAQKNPTAFYLCASSIGTGGYEQYFGPGTRLTVT.

V and J are TRBV27 and TRBJ1-6; 10 bases are a match to TRBD1. This CDR3 comprises 15 residues. With V trimmed by 3 bases and J by 10 bases, 6 bases remained unmatched. Germline CDR1 MNHEY, CDR2 SMNVEV (reference sequence). CDR3 loop: CASSLEGQGWSPLHF. The CDR3 nucleotides are TGTGCCAGCAGTTTGGAGGGACAGGGGTGGTCACCCCTCCACTTT.

This chain uses TRBV19 with TRBJ1-1; D is perhaps TRBD1 (5 bases). V was clipped by 4 bases and J by 3 bases, with 15 bases between them. CDR1 LNHDA and CDR2 SQIVND come from the germline V gene (reference sequence). This CDR3 is 15 amino acids long. The CDR3, as DNA: TGTGCCAGTAGTACTTCCGGGACTGGGGACACTGAAGCTTTCTTT. Amino acid sequence: CASSTSGTGDTEAFF.

The chain recombines TRBV6-6 with TRBJ2-3; tentatively, D is TRBD2 (6 bases). Trimming shortened V by 5 bases and J by 11 bases, and 11 bases separated the two germline ends. CDR1 MNHNY and CDR2 SVGAGI come from the germline V gene (reference sequence). The CDR3 has 11 amino acids. CDR3 region: CASSRSEGQYF. The CDR3 bases are TGTGCCAGCAGTCGTTCGGAGGGGCAGTATTTT.

The chain employs TRBV14 and TRBJ1-1; TRBD1 agrees at 8 bases. The CDR3 extends over 14 amino acids. Trimming at V came to 2 bases and at J to 11 bases, leaving 10 bases not matched to a gene. Germline V gene data show CDR1 as SGHDN and CDR2 as FVKESK. The CDR3 DNA reads TGTGCCAGCAGCCAACATACAGGGGGTTCGGTCGCTTTCTTT. Residues: CASSQHTGGSVAFF.

The V and J genes are TRBV7-9 and TRBJ2-7; 7 bases agree with TRBD1. The CDR3 runs 14 residues. The V gene end was trimmed by 3 bases and the J gene end by 2 bases; junction bases not matched to a gene: 4. From germline, CDR1 is SEHNR and CDR2 FQNEAQ (reference sequence). The CDR3 sequence is CASSFGRGPYEQYF. In DNA, the CDR3 is TGTGCCAGCAGCTTCGGTAGGGGGCCCTACGAGCAGTACTTC.

The rearrangement uses TRBV28 and TRBJ1-4; D uncertain. The CDR3 contains 14 residues. Germline V lookup: CDR1 MDHEN, CDR2 SYDVKM. V lost 2 bases and J 5 bases, leaving 9 bases between the germline ends. The CDR3 DNA reads TGTGCCAGCAGTTTACGCGGGCGCAATGAAAAACTGTTTTTT. This encodes CASSLRGRNEKLFF.

This chain links TRBV7-3 with TRBJ2-2; the match to TRBD2 covers 16 bases. V lost 6 bases, J lost 9 bases, and 4 bases stayed unmatched. The CDR3 has 15 residues. Germline V gene lookup returns CDR1 SGHTA and CDR2 FQGTGA. DNA of the CDR3: TGTGCCAGCAGGGGACTAGCGGGAGGGCCGAGGGAGCTGTTTTTT. Translating it yields CASRGLAGGPRELFF.

The CDR3 coding sequence is TGTGCCAGCAGCACAATGGGACAGAACAAAAACTATGGCTACACCTTC. Protein product: CASSTMGQNKNYGYTF. The chain links TRBV9 to TRBJ1-2, with 7 nucleotides matching TRBD1. Germline V lookup: CDR1 SGDLS, CDR2 YYNGEE. V shed 4 bases and J 2 bases; nucleotides not matched to a gene: 11. The CDR3 contains 16 residues.

CDR3 sequence reads: CAISESGSRAGELFF. The CDR3 DNA is TGTGCCATCAGTGAGTCAGGTAGCAGGGCCGGGGAGCTGTTTTTT. This chain connects TRBV10-3 to TRBJ2-2, with D tentatively TRBD1 (5 bases). CDR3 length equals 15 residues. Germline V gene data show CDR1 as ENHRY and CDR2 as SYGVKD. The V end lost 0 bases, the J end lost 6 bases, and 11 bases lay between the germline ends.

This clone has only a few counts. V usage is TRBV6-5 and J usage is TRBJ1-1, with D perhaps matching TRBD1 (5 bases). CDR1 is MNHEY, CDR2 SVGAGI, per germline. V lost 6 bases, J lost 8 bases, and 19 bases lay in between. This CDR3 has 14 residues. CDR3 sequence: CASSGTLGATEAFF. CDR3 nucleotide sequence: TGTGCCAGCAGCGGGACTTTGGGTGCCACGGAAGCTTTCTTT.

The V and J genes are TRBV28 and TRBJ2-2, with TRBD1 matching 7 bases. CDR1 MDHEN and CDR2 SYDVKM come from the germline V gene. V trimming: 3 bases; J trimming: 1 base; junction bases outside the gene matches: 5. The CDR3 runs 16 residues. The CDR3 loop reads CASSFPGTENTGELFF. CDR3 in DNA: TGTGCCAGCAGTTTTCCCGGGACAGAGAACACCGGGGAGCTGTTTTTT.

The chain uses TRBV19 and TRBJ1-3; D gene unclear. CDR1 LNHDA and CDR2 SQIVND come from the germline V gene (reference sequence). This CDR3 is 12 amino acids long. Trimming pared 7 bases from V and 2 bases from J, leaving 6 bases between. The CDR3 sequence: CASKSTGNTIYF. The CDR3 bases are TGTGCCAGTAAGTCTACTGGAAACACCATATATTTT.

V usage is TRBV11-1 and J usage is TRBJ2-7, with 11 bases lining up with TRBD2. V was pared by 4 bases and J by 1 base, with 6 bases of the junction left unmatched. The germline V gene has CDR1 SGHAT and CDR2 FQDESV (reference sequence). This CDR3 has 16 residues. The CDR3 nucleotides read TGTGCCAGCAGCTGGACGACTAGCGGGGCTTCCTACGAGCAGTACTTC. It yields the protein CASSWTTSGASYEQYF.

CDR3 nucleotide sequence: TGTGCCAGCAGCCGAAAGCTGGACAGGGGGGCATCCTACGAGCAGTACTTC. Protein sequence: CASSRKLDRGASYEQYF. The J gene is TRBJ2-7, the V gene TRBV27; 10 bases fit TRBD1. The V gene's germline CDR1 is MNHEY and CDR2 SMNVEV (reference sequence). This CDR3 contains 17 residues. The trim removed 6 bases at V and 1 base at J, leaving 12 bases unmatched.

This clone has only one observation. The J gene is TRBJ1-6, the V gene TRBV19, with 9 bases fitting TRBD1. The length of the CDR3 is 13 residues. V shed 6 bases and J 7 bases; nucleotides not matched to a gene: 1. Looked up from germline, CDR1 is LNHDA and CDR2 is SQIVND (reference sequence). The CDR3 here is CASSGQGNSPLHF. Written as DNA, the CDR3 is TGTGCCAGTAGCGGACAGGGGAATTCACCCCTCCACTTT. Based on the CDR3 plus reference TRBV19 and TRBJ1-6, the full variable domain is DGGITQSPKYLFRKEGQNVTLSCEQNLNHDAMYWYRQDPGQGLRLIYYSQIVNDFQKGDIAEGYSVSREKKESFPLTVTSAQKNPTAFYLCASSGQGNSPLHFGNGTRLTVT.

The rearrangement uses TRBV21-1 and TRBJ2-1; the table's D call of TRBD1 was not tested on the DNA. TRBV21-1 is a documented pseudogene. The CDR3 sequence is 16 residues long. The CDR3 is CASSPPAQGPYDEQFF. DNA for the CDR3: TGTGCCAGCAGCCCCCCCGCGCAGGGTCCTTATGATGAGCAGTTCTTC.

The V and J genes are TRBV5-1 and TRBJ1-3; maybe TRBD1 (6 bases). V lost 5 bases and J lost 5, with 20 bases in between. Per germline, CDR1 SGHRS and CDR2 YFSETQ. The CDR3 length is 16 residues. The CDR3 DNA follows: TGCGCCAGCAGGGCACAGGGCCACGACTCGCGAAACACCATATATTTT. Its translation: CASRAQGHDSRNTIYF.

The rearrangement links TRBV19 to TRBJ1-5; D is possibly TRBD1 (6 bases). Trimming removed 5 bases from V and 6 bases from J, with 17 bases in between. The CDR3 is 15 amino acids. From germline, CDR1 is LNHDA and CDR2 SQIVND (reference sequence). As DNA, the CDR3 is TGTGCCAGTAGTCAACAGGGAAGGTACGGTCAGCCCCAGCATTTT. Amino acids: CASSQQGRYGQPQHF.

The chain couples TRBV7-9 to TRBJ2-3; a possible D gene is TRBD2 (7 bases). The CDR3 consists of 16 residues. CDR1 SEHNR and CDR2 FQNEAQ come from the germline V gene (reference sequence). Trimming removed 6 bases from V and 4 bases from J, with 20 bases in between. CDR3 in DNA: TGTGCCAGCAGTTCAACCCGGGGGGCTCCCGCAGATACGCAGTATTTT. Translating gives CASSSTRGAPADTQYF.

J is TRBJ2-1 and V is TRBV2; D uncertain. Trimming shortened V by 8 bases and J by 2 bases, and 13 bases separated the two germline ends. The CDR3 covers 14 residues. Germline V gives CDR1 SNHLY, CDR2 FYNNEI. The CDR3 nucleotides are TGTGCCAGCGTTGGCGGCACAACCTACAATGAGCAGTTCTTC. Its protein is CASVGGTTYNEQFF.

The rearrangement joins TRBV5-5 to TRBJ2-1, with 8 nucleotides matching TRBD1. The CDR3 runs to 15 residues. In germline, CDR1 is SGHKS, CDR2 YYEKEE (reference sequence). V was pared by 4 bases and J by 4 bases, with 7 bases of the junction left unmatched. For the CDR3, the DNA is TGTGCCAGCAGCCTCTGGACAGGGAATTACAATGAGCAGTTCTTC. Translation gives CASSLWTGNYNEQFF.

This chain links TRBV28 with TRBJ1-1; the match to TRBD1 covers 7 bases. Germline lookup yields CDR1 MDHEN and CDR2 SYDVKM. V trimming: 2 bases; J trimming: 8 bases; junction bases outside the gene matches: 5. The CDR3 extends over 13 amino acids. CDR3 sequence reads: CASSLTTGREAFF. CDR3 DNA sequence: TGTGCCAGCAGTTTAACGACAGGGCGGGAAGCTTTCTTT.

The chain recombines TRBV14 with TRBJ1-4; maybe TRBD1 (6 bases). This CDR3 has 16 residues. Trimming cost V 1 base and J 7 bases, with 16 bases left between them. Germline V lookup: CDR1 SGHDN, CDR2 FVKESK. The CDR3 loop is CASSQGIRGFSEKLFF. Here the CDR3 DNA reads TGTGCCAGCAGCCAAGGCATTAGGGGGTTCAGTGAAAAACTGTTTTTT.

The chain uses TRBV29-1 and TRBJ1-1; TRBD1 is a possible D gene (5 bases). The V end was cut by 4 bases, the J end by 4 bases, with 13 bases between. This CDR3 is built from 13 residues. Per germline, CDR1 SQVTM and CDR2 ANQGSEA. As DNA, the CDR3 is TGCAGCGTTGCCAGGGCGTTTGGCACTGAAGCTTTCTTT. Its protein product is CSVARAFGTEAFF.

V is TRBV30 and J is TRBJ2-7, with 7 bases matching TRBD2. The CDR3 is made up of 16 amino acids. CDR1 and CDR2 from the germline V gene are GTSNPN and SVGIG (reference sequence). J lost 4 bases, V lost 1 base, and 13 bases had no gene match. The CDR3 nucleotides read TGTGCCTGGAGTGGGGGGGGGTCGGATAGTCGGTACGAGCAGTACTTC. Translation: CAWSGGGSDSRYEQYF.